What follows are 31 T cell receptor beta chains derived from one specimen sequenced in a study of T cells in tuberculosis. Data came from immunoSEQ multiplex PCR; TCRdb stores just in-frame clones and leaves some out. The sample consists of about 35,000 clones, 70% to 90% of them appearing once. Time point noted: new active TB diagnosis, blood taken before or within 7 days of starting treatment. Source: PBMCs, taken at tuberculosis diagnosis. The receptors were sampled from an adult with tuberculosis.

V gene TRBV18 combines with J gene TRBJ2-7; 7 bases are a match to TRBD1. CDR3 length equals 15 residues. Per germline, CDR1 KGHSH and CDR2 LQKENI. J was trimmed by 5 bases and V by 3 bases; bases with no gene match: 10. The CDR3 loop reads CASSPVGQTGDEQYF. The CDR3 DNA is TGTGCCAGCTCACCCGTGGGACAGACGGGCGACGAGCAGTACTTC.

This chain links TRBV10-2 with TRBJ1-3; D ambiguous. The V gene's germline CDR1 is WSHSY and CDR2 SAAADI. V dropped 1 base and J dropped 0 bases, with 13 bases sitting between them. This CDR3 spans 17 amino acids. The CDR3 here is CASSELGSASSGNTIYF. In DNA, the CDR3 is TGCGCCAGCAGTGAGTTGGGCAGTGCGAGCTCTGGAAACACCATATATTTT.

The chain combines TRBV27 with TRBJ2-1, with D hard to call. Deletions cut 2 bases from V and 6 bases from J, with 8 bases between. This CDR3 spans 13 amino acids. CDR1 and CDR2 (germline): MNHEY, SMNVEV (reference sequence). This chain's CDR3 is CASSLTKRNEQFF. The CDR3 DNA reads TGTGCCAGCAGTTTAACGAAGCGCAATGAGCAGTTCTTC.

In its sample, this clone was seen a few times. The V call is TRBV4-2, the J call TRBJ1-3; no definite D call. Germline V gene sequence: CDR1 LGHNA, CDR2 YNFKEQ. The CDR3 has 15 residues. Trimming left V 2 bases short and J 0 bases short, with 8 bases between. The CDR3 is CASSQLTASGNTIYF. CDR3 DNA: TGTGCCAGCAGCCAACTCACAGCCTCTGGAAACACCATATATTTT.

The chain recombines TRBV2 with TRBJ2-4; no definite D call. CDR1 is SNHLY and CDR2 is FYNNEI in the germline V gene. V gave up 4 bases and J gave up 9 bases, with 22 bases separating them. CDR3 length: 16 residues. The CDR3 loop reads CASSGQPIGPLSIQYF. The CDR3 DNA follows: TGTGCCAGCAGTGGACAACCAATCGGTCCCCTGTCCATTCAGTACTTC.

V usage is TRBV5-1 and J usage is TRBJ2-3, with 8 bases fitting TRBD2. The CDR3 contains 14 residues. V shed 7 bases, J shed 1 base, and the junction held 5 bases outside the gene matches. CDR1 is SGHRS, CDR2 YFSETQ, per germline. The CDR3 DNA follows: TGCGCCAGCTCCCTTAGCGGGGGCACAGATACGCAGTATTTT. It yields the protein CASSLSGGTDTQYF.

The CDR3 here is CACQFGTGLNTEAFF. The CDR3, as DNA: TGTGCCTGTCAGTTTGGGACAGGCTTGAACACTGAAGCTTTCTTT. The chain carries TRBV30 and TRBJ1-1, with TRBD1 matching 8 bases. CDR1 GTSNPN and CDR2 SVGIG come from the germline V gene (reference sequence). The J segment lost 0 bases and the V segment lost 6 bases, leaving 9 bases of the junction unmatched. The CDR3 sequence is 15 residues long. Using reference TRBV30 and TRBJ1-1 for the parts outside the CDR3, the full variable domain is SQTIHQWPATLVQPVGSPLSLECTVEGTSNPNLYWYRQAAGRGLQLLFYSVGIGQISSEVPQNLSASRPQDRQFILSSKKLLLSDSGFYLCACQFGTGLNTEAFFGQGTRLTVV.

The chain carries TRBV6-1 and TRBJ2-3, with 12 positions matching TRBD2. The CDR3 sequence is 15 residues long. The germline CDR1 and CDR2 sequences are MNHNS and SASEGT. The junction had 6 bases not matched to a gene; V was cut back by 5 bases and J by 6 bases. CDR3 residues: CASSRLAGARDTQYF. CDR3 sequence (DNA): TGTGCCAGCAGTCGACTAGCGGGAGCACGGGATACGCAGTATTTT.

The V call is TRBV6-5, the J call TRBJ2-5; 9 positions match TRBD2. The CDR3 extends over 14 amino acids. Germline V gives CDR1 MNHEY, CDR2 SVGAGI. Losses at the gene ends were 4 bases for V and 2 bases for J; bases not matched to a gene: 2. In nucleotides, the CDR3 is TGTGCCAGCAGTTTAGCGGGAGTTCAAGAGACCCAGTACTTC. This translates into CASSLAGVQETQYF.

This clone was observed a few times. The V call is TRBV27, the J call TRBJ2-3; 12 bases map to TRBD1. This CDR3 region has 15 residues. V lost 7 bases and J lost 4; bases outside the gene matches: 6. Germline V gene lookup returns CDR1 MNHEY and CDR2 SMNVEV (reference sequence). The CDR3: CASTQGTGGADTQYF. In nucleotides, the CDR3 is TGTGCCAGCACCCAGGGGACAGGGGGCGCAGATACGCAGTATTTT.

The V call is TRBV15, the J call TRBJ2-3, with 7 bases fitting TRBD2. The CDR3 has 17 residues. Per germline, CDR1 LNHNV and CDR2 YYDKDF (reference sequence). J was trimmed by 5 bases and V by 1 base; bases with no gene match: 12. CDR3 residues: CATSRVAGVGLGDTQYF. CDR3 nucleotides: TGTGCCACCAGCAGAGTGGCGGGAGTGGGGTTGGGAGATACGCAGTATTTT.

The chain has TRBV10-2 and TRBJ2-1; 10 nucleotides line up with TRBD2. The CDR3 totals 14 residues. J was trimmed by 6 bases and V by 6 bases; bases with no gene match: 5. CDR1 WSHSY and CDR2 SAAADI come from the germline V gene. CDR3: CASSSGGAGNEQFF. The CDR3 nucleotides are TGCGCCAGCAGCAGCGGGGGGGCCGGCAATGAGCAGTTCTTC.

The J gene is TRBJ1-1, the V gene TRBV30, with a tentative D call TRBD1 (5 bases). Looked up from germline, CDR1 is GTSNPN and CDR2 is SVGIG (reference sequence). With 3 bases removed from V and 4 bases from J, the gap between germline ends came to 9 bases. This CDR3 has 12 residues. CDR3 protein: CAWRWQGTEAFF. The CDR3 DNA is TGTGCCTGGAGGTGGCAGGGCACTGAAGCTTTCTTT.

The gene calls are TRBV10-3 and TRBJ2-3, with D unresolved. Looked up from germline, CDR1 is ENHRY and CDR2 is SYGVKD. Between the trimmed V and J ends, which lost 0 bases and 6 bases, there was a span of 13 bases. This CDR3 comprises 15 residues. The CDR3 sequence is CAISESGPSQDTQYF. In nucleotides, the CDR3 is TGTGCCATCAGTGAGTCGGGCCCATCCCAGGATACGCAGTATTTT.

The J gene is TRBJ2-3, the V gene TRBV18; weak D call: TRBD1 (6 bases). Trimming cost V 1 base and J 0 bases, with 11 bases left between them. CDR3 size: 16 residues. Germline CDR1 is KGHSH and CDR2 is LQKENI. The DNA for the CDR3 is TGTGCCAGCTCACCACTAGGGACATCAAGCACAGATACGCAGTATTTT. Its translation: CASSPLGTSSTDTQYF.

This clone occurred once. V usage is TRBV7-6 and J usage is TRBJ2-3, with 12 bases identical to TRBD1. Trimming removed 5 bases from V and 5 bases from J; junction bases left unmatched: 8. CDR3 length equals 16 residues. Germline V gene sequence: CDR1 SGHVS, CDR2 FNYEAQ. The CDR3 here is CASSPWDRGRGDTQYF. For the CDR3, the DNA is TGTGCCAGCAGCCCGTGGGACAGGGGGCGCGGAGATACGCAGTATTTT. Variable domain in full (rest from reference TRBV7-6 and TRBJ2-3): GAGVSQSPRYKVTKRGQDVALRCDPISGHVSLYWYRQALGQGPEFLTYFNYEAQQDKSGLPNDRFSAERPEGSISTLTIQRTEQRDSAMYRCASSPWDRGRGDTQYFGPGTRLTVL.

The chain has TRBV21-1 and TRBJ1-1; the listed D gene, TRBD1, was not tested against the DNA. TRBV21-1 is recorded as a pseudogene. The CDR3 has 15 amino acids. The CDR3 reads CASSSGLDRDAEAFF. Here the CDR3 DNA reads TGTGCCAGCAGCTCAGGACTTGACAGGGACGCTGAAGCTTTCTTT.

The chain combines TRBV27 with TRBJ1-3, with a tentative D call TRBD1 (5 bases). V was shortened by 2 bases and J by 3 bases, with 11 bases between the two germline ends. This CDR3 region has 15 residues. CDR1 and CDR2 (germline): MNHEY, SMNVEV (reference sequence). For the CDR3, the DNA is TGTGCCAGCAGTTTAAATTTAGGGGTTGGAAACACCATATATTTT. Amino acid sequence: CASSLNLGVGNTIYF.

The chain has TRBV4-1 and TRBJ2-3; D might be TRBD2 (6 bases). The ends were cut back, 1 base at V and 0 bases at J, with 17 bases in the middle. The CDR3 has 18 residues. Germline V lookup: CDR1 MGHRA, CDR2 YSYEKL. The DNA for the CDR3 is TGCGCCAGCAGCCAAGTAAGGGACTCGATGACTAGCACAGATACGCAGTATTTT. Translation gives CASSQVRDSMTSTDTQYF.

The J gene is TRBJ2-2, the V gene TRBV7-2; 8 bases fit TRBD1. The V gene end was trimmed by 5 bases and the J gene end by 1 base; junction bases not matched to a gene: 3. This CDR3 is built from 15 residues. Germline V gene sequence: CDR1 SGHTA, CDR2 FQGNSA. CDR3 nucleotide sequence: TGTGCCAGCAGCACAGACAGGGGGAACACCGGGGAGCTGTTTTTT. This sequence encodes CASSTDRGNTGELFF. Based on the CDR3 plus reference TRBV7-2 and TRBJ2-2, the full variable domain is GAGVSQSPSNKVTEKGKDVELRCDPISGHTALYWYRQSLGQGLEFLIYFQGNSAPDKSGLPSDRFSAERTGGSVSTLTIQRTQQEDSAVYLCASSTDRGNTGELFFGEGSRLTVL.

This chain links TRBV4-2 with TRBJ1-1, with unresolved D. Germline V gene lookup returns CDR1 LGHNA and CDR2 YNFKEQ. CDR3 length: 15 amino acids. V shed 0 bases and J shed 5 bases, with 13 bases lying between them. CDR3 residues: CASSQDHAGATEAFF. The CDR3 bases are TGTGCCAGCAGCCAAGATCATGCAGGTGCGACTGAAGCTTTCTTT.

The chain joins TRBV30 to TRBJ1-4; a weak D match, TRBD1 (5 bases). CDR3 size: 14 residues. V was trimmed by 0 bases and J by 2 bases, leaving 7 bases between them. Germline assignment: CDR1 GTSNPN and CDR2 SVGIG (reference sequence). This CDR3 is CAWSVPGTNEKLFF. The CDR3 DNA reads TGTGCCTGGAGTGTACCAGGGACTAATGAAAAACTGTTTTTT.

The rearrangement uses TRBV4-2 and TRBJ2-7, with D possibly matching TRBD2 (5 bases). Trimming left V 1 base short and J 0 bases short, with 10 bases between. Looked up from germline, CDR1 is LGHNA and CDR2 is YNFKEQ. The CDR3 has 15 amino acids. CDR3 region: CASSQVRGSSYEQYF. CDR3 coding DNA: TGTGCCAGCAGCCAAGTCCGAGGGAGCTCCTACGAGCAGTACTTC.

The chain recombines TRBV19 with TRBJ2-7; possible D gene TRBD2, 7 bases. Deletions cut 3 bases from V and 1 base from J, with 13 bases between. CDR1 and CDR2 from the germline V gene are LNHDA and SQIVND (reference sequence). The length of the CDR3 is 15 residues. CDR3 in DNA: TGTGCCAGTAGTATGGGGGCTAGCGGTTCCTACGAGCAGTACTTC. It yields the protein CASSMGASGSYEQYF.

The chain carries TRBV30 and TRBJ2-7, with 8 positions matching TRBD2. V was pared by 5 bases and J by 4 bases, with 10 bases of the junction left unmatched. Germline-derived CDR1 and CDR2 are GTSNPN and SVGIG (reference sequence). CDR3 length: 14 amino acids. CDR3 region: CAWGGLSGGYEQYF. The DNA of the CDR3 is TGTGCCTGGGGCGGCCTGAGCGGGGGATACGAGCAGTACTTC.

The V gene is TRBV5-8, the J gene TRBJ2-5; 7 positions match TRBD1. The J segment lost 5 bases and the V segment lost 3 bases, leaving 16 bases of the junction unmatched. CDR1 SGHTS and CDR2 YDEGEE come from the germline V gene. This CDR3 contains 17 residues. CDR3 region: CASSWGTGVSAQETQYF. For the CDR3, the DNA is TGTGCCAGCAGCTGGGGTACAGGGGTCTCCGCCCAGGAGACCCAGTACTTC.

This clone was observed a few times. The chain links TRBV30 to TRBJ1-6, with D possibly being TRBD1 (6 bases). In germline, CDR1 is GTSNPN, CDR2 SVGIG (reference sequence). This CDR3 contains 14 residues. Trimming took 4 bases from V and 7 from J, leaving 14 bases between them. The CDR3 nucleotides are TGTGCCTGGAAGGAACAGGGTTGGAATTCACCCCTCCACTTT. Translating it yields CAWKEQGWNSPLHF.

CDR3 in amino acids: CAISRDSTMNTEAFF. The CDR3 DNA is TGTGCCATCAGTCGGGACAGTACCATGAACACTGAAGCTTTCTTT. The chain employs TRBV10-3 and TRBJ1-1; 7 positions match TRBD1. CDR1 ENHRY and CDR2 SYGVKD come from the germline V gene. V trimming: 5 bases; J trimming: 0 bases; junction bases outside the gene matches: 6. CDR3 size: 15 residues.

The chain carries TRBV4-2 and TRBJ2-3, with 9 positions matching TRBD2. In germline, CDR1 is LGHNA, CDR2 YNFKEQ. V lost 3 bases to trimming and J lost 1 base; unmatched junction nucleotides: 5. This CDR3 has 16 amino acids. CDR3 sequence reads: CASSQEAGGGTDTQYF. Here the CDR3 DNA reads TGTGCCAGCAGCCAGGAAGCGGGGGGCGGCACAGATACGCAGTATTTT.

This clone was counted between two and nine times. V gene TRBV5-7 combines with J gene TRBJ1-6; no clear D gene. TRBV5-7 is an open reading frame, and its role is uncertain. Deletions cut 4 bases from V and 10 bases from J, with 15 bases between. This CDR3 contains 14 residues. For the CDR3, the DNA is TGTGCCAGCAGCCTGTTGAGTTCGCGGTCACCCCTCCACTTT. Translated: CASSLLSSRSPLHF.

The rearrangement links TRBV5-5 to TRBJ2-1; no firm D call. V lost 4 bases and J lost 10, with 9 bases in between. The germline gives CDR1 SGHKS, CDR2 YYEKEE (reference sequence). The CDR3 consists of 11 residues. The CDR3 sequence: CASSGPREQFF. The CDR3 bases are TGTGCCAGCAGCGGGCCACGGGAGCAGTTCTTC.